This TCR beta chain was sequenced during a study of type 1 regulatory T cells. Study-level information: An in vitro protocol generated T-allo10, a Tr1-enriched, alloantigen-specific CD4 T cell product. Regarding the study as a whole: Compared with non-Tr1 cells, Tr1 cells showed a narrower TCR repertoire.

Germline V gives CDR1 SQVTM, CDR2 ANQGSEA. V dropped 6 bases and J dropped 0 bases, with 11 bases sitting between them. This CDR3 region has 14 residues. This clonotype has at least ten counts. What it binds is not known. MiXCR was run by TCRdb on the reads, yielding one entry per CDR3 protein. Here the sample spans about 71,000 distinct CDR3 sequences, about 20% being singletons. The sequencing input was cultured type 1 regulatory T (Tr1) cells, either the whole culture or a sorted fraction (not recorded which). V and J are TRBV29-1 and TRBJ2-2; D may match TRBD1 or TRBD2 (5 bases each). The receptor comes from a human donor in good health. The CDR3 nucleotides are TGCAGCGTCCTCAGGGACCCGAACACCGGGGAGCTGTTTTTT. As protein: CSVLRDPNTGELFF.